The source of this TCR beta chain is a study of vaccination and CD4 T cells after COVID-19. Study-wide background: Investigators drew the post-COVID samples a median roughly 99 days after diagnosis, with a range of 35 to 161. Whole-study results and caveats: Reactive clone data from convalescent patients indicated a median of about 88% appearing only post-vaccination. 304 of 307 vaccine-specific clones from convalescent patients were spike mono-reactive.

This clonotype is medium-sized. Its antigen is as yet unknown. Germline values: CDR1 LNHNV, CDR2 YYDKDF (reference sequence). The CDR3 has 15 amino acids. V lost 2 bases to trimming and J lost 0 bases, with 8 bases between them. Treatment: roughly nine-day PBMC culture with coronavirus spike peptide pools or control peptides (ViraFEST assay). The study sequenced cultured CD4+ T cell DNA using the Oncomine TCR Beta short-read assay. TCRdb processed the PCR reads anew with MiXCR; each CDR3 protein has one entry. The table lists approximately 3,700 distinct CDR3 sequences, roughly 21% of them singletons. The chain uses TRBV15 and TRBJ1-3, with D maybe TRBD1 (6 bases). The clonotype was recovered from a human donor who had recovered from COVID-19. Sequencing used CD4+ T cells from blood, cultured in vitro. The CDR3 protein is CATSRFRGSGNTIYF. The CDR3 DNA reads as TGTGCCACCAGCAGATTCAGGGGCTCTGGAAACACCATATATTTT.